This paragraph covers one TCR beta chain sequence. Its antigen is unidentified. The data stem from a study of shared clonotypes between healthy human individuals. Study details: A donor's plate count was three for CD4 naive and three for CD4 memory; CD8 naive had two and CD8 memory one.

Assay: immunoSEQ multiplex PCR; the TCRdb copy retains only in-frame clones and omits some. The data show over 950,000 clones, about 80% seen once. The authors divided CD4+ cells into CD45RA+ naive and CD45RA-negative memory subsets. The CDR3 is 16 amino acids. Germline CDR1 reads SGDLS; CDR2 reads YYNGEE. V lost 4 bases to trimming and J lost 4 bases, with 18 bases between them. Overall study results and limits: Only a few donors were included, so the genetic and exposure-history diversity represented was limited.

This clonotype was sampled from a man aged 18-30 years in good health. Some clones in this sample may be carry-over from other donors' samples. The sequenced sample was memory CD4+ T cells from PBMCs. Subset indicated: CD45RA-negative fraction. The chain joins TRBV9 to TRBJ2-1, with a possible D match to TRBD2 (6 bases). The CDR3: CASSLPGDSRYNEQFF. DNA for the CDR3: TGTGCCAGCAGCCTCCCCGGGGACTCCCGTTACAATGAGCAGTTCTTC.